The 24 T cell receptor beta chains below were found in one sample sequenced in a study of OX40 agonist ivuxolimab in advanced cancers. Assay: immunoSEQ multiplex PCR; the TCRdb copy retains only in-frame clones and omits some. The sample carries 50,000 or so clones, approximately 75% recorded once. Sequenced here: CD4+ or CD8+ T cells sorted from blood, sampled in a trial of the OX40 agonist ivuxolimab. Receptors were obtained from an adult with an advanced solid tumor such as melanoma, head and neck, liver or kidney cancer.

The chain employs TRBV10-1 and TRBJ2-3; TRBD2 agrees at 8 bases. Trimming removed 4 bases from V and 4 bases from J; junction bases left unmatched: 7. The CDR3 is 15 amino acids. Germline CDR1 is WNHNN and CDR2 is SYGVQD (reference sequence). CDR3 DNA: TGCGCCAGCAGTGGAGGCGGGGGGATGGCAGATACGCAGTATTTT. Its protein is CASSGGGGMADTQYF.

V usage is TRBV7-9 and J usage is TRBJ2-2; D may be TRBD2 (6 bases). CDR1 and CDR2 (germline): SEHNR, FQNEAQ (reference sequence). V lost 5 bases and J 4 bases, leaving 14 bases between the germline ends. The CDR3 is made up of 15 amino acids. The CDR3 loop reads CASSHDLGGTGELFF. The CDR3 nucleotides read TGTGCCAGCAGCCACGACTTGGGGGGCACCGGGGAGCTGTTTTTT.

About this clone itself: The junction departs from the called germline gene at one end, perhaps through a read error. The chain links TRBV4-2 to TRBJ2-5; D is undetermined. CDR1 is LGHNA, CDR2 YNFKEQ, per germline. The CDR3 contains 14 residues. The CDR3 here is CASSQDPFQGTQYF. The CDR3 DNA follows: TGTGCCAGCAGCCAAGATCCATTCCAAGGGACCCAGTACTTC.

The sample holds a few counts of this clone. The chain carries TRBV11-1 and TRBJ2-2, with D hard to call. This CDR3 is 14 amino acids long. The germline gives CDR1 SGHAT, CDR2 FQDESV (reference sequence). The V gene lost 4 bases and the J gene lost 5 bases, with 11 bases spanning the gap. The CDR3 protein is CASSSVEETGELFF. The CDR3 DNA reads TGTGCCAGCAGCTCCGTCGAGGAGACCGGGGAGCTGTTTTTT.

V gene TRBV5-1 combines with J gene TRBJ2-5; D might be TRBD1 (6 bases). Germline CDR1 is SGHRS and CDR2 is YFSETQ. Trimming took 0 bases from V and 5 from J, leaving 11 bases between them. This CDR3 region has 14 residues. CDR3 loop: CASSLGNREETQYF. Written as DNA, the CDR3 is TGCGCCAGCAGCTTGGGAAACAGGGAGGAGACCCAGTACTTC.

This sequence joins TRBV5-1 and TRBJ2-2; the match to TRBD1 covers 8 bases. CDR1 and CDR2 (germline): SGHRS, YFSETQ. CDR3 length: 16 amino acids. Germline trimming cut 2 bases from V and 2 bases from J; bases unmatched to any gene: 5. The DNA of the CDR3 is TGCGCCAGCAGCTTAGGACAGGGAGTAAACACCGGGGAGCTGTTTTTT. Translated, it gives CASSLGQGVNTGELFF.

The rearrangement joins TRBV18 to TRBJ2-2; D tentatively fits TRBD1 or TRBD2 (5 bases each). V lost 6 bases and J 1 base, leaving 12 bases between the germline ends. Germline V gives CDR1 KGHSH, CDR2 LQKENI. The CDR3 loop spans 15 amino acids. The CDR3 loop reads CASSPGQMNTGELFF. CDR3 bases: TGTGCCAGCTCCCCGGGGCAGATGAACACCGGGGAGCTGTTTTTT.

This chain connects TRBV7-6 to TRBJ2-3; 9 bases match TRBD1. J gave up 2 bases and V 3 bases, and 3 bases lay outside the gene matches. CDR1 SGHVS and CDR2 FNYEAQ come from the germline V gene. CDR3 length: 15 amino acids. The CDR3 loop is CASSLDRGYTDTQYF. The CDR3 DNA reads TGTGCCAGCAGCTTGGACAGGGGCTACACAGATACGCAGTATTTT.

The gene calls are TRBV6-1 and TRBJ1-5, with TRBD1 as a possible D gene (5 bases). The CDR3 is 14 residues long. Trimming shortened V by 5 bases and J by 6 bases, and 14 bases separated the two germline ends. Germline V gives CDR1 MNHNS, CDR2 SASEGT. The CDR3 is CASSTRELSQPQHF. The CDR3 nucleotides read TGTGCCAGCAGTACCAGGGAGCTGAGTCAGCCCCAGCATTTT.

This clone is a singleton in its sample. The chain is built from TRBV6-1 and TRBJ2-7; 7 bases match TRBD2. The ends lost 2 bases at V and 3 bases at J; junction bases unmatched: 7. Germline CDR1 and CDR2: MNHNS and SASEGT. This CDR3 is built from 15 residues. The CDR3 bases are TGTGCCAGCAGTGAACCCGGACTAGGCGGCTACGAGCAGTACTTC. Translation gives CASSEPGLGGYEQYF.

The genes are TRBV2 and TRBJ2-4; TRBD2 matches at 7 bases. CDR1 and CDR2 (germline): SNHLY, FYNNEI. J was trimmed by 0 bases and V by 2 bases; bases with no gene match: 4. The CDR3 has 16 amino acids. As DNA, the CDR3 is TGTGCCAGCAGTGAATGGTGGGGGGGAGCCAAAAACATTCAGTACTTC. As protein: CASSEWWGGAKNIQYF.

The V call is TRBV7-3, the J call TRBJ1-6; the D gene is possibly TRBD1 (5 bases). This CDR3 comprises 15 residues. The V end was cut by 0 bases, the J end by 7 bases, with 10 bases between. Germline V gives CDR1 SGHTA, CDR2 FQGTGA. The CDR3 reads CASSLTPGWNSPLHF. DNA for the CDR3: TGTGCCAGCAGCTTAACTCCAGGGTGGAATTCACCCCTCCACTTT.

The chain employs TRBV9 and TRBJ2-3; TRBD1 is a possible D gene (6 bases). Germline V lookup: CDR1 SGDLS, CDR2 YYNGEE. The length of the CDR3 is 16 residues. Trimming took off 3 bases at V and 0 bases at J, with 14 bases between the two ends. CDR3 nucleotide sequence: TGTGCCAGCAGCGCCCTAGGGGGACACAGCACAGATACGCAGTATTTT. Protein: CASSALGGHSTDTQYF.

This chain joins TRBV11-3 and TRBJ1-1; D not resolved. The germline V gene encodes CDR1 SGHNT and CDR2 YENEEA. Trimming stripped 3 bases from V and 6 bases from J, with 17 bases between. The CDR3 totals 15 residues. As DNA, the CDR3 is TGTGCCAGCAGCTTTGGGTCGTGGAGCGGGGCTGAAGCTTTCTTT. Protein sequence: CASSFGSWSGAEAFF.

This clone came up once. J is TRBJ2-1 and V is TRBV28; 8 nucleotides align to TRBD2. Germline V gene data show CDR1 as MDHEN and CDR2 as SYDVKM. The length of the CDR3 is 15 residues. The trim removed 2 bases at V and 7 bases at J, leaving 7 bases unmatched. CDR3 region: CASSLAGGGWNEQFF. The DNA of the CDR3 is TGTGCCAGCAGTTTAGCGGGGGGTGGTTGGAATGAGCAGTTCTTC.

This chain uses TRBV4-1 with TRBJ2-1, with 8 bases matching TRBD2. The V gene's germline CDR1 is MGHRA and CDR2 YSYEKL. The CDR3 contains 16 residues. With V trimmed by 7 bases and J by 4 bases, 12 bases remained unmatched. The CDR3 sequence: CASTMAAGAIYNEQFF. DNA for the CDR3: TGCGCCAGCACGATGGCAGCGGGGGCCATATACAATGAGCAGTTCTTC.

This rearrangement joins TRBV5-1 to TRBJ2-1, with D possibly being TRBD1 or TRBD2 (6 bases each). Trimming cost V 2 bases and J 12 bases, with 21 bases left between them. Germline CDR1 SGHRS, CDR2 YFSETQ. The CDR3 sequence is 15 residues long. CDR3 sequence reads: CASSFQPSVEGGQFF. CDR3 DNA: TGCGCCAGCAGCTTCCAGCCTAGCGTAGAGGGGGGGCAGTTCTTC.

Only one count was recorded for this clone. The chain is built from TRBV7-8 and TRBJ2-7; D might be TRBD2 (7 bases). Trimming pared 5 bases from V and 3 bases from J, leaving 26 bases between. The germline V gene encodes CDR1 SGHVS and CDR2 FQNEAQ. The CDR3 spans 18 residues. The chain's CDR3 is CASSPPGGGTNNFYEQYF. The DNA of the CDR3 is TGTGCCAGCAGCCCCCCGGGGGGCGGGACGAACAATTTCTACGAGCAGTACTTC. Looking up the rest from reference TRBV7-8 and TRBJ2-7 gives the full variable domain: GAGVSQSPRYKVAKRGQDVALRCDPISGHVSLFWYQQALGQGPEFLTYFQNEAQLDKSGLPSDRFFAERPEGSVSTLKIQRTQQEDSAVYLCASSPPGGGTNNFYEQYFGPGTRLTVT.

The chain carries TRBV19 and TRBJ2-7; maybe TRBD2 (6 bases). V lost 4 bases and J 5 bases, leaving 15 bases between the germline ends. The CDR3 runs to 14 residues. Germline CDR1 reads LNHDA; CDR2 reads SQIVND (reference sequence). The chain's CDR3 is CASSKGGEADEQYF. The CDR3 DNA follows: TGTGCCAGTAGTAAAGGAGGGGAGGCCGACGAGCAGTACTTC.

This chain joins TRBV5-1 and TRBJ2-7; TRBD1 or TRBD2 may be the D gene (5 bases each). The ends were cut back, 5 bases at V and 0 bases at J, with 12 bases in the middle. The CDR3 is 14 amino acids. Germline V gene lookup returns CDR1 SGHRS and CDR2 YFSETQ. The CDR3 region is CASRGDLRSYEQYF. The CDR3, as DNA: TGCGCCAGCAGAGGGGACCTACGCTCCTACGAGCAGTACTTC.

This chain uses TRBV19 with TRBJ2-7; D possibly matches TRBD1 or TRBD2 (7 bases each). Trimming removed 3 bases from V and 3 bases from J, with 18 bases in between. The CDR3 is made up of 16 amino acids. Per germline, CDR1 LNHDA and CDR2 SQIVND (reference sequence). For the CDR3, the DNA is TGTGCCAGTAGTATCGAGGGGGGGACAGCGGTCTACGAGCAGTACTTC. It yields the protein CASSIEGGTAVYEQYF.

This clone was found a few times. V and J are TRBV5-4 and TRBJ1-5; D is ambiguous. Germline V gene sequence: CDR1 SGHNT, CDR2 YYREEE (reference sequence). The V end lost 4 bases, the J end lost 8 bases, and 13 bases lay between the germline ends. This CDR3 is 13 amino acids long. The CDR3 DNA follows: TGTGCCAGCAGCCCTGGTGCGGCTGAGCCCCAGCATTTT. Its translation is CASSPGAAEPQHF.

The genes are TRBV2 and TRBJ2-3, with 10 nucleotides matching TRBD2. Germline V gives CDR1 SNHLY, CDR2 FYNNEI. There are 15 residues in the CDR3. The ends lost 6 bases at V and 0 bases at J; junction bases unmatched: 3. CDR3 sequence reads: CASRLAGASTDTQYF. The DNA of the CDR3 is TGTGCCAGCAGGCTAGCGGGGGCTAGCACAGATACGCAGTATTTT.

CDR3 DNA: TGTGCCAGCAGGCCACCGGGACAGGTCGGCTCACCCCTCCACTTT. It specifies CASRPPGQVGSPLHF. The chain links TRBV7-2 to TRBJ1-6; 8 bases are a match to TRBD1. Germline values: CDR1 SGHTA, CDR2 FQGNSA. The CDR3 consists of 15 residues. V was pared by 6 bases and J by 10 bases, with 11 bases of the junction left unmatched.